This T cell receptor (beta chain) was documented in a study of T cells in women clearing cervical HPV infection. The assay was immunoSEQ multiplex PCR, and TCRdb's table has in-frame clones only and misses some. The table lists 30,000 to 45,000 clones. The CDR3 has 14 amino acids. The germline CDR1 and CDR2 sequences are SSHAT and FNYEAQ (reference sequence). Regarding the study as a whole: CIN3+ cases had significantly higher TCR richness than controls; evenness did not differ.

A note on this clone: No antigen is known for it. Read sequence stops 3 residues before the CDR3 end, and the germline J gene provides the missing end.

This rearrangement joins TRBV7-7 to TRBJ2-3, with TRBD1 as a possible D gene (5 bases). Sequenced sample: blood buffy coat. The sequence came from a woman aged 18 to 75 with a cervical HPV16 infection that either progressed to CIN3+ or cleared (not recorded which). CDR3 bases read: TGTGCCAGCAGTCAAACAGGTGGGGTGGAGACG. This encodes CASSQTGGVET. The full CDR3 protein reads CASSQTGGVETQYF. Supplemented by reference TRBV7-7 and TRBJ2-3, the full variable domain reads GAGVSQSPRYKVTKRGQDVTLRCDPISSHATLYWYQQALGQGPEFLTYFNYEAQPDKSGLPSDRFSAERPEGSISTLTIQRTEQRDSAMYRCASSQTGGVETQYFGPGTRLTVL.